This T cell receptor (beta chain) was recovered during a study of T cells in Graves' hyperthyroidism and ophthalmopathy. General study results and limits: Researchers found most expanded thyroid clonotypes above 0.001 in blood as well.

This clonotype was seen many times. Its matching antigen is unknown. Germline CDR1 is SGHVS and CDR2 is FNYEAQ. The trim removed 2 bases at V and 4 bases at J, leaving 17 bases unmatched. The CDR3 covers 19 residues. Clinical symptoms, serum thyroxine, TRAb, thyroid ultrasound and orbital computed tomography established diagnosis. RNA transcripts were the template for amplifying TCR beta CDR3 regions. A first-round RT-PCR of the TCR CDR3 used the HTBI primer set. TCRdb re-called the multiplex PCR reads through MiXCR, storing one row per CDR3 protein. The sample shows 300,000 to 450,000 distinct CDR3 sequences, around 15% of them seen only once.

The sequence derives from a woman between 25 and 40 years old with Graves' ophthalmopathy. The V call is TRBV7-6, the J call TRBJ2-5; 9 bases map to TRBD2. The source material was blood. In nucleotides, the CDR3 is TGTGCCAGCAGCTTACGATCTGGCATCGGCGGGGGGGCCGGAGAGACCCAGTACTTC. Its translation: CASSLRSGIGGGAGETQYF.